A single sample is the source of the 15 T cell receptor beta chains below, sequenced in a study of T cells in Graves' hyperthyroidism and ophthalmopathy. Amplification of TCR beta CDR3 regions was performed using RNA transcripts as template. Primed by the HTBI set, a first-round RT-PCR was run on the TCR CDR3. TCRdb re-called the multiplex PCR reads through MiXCR, storing one row per CDR3 protein. The table includes about 290,000 distinct CDR3 sequences, 12% to 15% detected once. Specimen: blood. The source is a woman aged 40 to 50 with Graves' hyperthyroidism.

This sequence joins TRBV7-9 and TRBJ2-3, with no clear D. Germline values: CDR1 SEHNR, CDR2 FQNEAQ (reference sequence). Between the trimmed V and J ends, which lost 5 bases and 4 bases, there was a span of 7 bases. This CDR3 region has 12 residues. CDR3 nucleotides: TGTGCCAGCAGCACAAATGCAGATACGCAGTATTTT. This sequence encodes CASSTNADTQYF.

Ten or more counts support this clonotype. The J gene is TRBJ2-3, the V gene TRBV2, with TRBD1 identical over 9 bases. The CDR3 is 14 residues long. With 6 bases clipped from V and 6 bases from J, the junction kept 7 bases outside the gene matches. CDR1 and CDR2 (germline): SNHLY, FYNNEI. CDR3 residues: CASRGGQGSDTQYF. CDR3 sequence (DNA): TGTGCCAGCAGAGGGGGACAGGGCTCCGATACGCAGTATTTT.

This clonotype was counted many times. This chain joins TRBV3-1 and TRBJ2-7, with 8 bases identical to TRBD2. This CDR3 has 15 amino acids. V lost 4 bases, J lost 0 bases, and 5 bases stayed unmatched. Germline CDR1 and CDR2: LGHDT and YNNKEL (reference sequence). The CDR3 protein is CASSLTSASSYEQYF. CDR3 DNA: TGTGCCAGCAGCCTGACTAGCGCGAGCTCCTACGAGCAGTACTTC.

This clonotype was picked up many times. CDR3 DNA sequence: TGTGCCAGCTCAACGACGGACAGGGGTCGGGAAAAACTGTTTTTT. This encodes CASSTTDRGREKLFF. The chain carries TRBV18 and TRBJ1-4; 9 bases fit TRBD1. CDR1 and CDR2 from the germline V gene are KGHSH and LQKENI. V dropped 5 bases and J dropped 8; count of bases not matched to a gene: 9. This CDR3 contains 15 residues.

This clonotype has a count of ten or more. The rearrangement uses TRBV12-3 or TRBV12-4 and TRBJ1-4; D perhaps matches TRBD1 (5 bases). V gave up 6 bases and J gave up 4 bases, with 12 bases separating them. This CDR3 has 14 amino acids. The CDR3, as DNA: TGTGCCAGCAGCCTGGGGGGGATTAATGAAAAACTGTTTTTT. Translating it yields CASSLGGINEKLFF.

The chain recombines TRBV11-2 with TRBJ2-1, with D perhaps TRBD1 (5 bases). The V end was cut by 6 bases, the J end by 12 bases, with 12 bases between. In germline, CDR1 is SGHAT, CDR2 FQNNGV. There are 11 residues in the CDR3. CDR3 nucleotides: TGTGCCAGCAGTACCCAGGGTCGGCAGTTCTTC. It translates to CASSTQGRQFF.

The count of this clonotype is one. The rearrangement links TRBV11-2 to TRBJ1-3; no definite D call. Germline CDR1 and CDR2: SGHAT and FQNNGV. CDR3 size: 12 residues. Trimming stripped 3 bases from V and 4 bases from J, with 4 bases between. The DNA of the CDR3 is TGTGCCAGCAGCTTGAACGGAAACACCATATATTTT. Its protein product is CASSLNGNTIYF.

This clonotype has a count of ten or more. The rearrangement joins TRBV6-1 to TRBJ2-7, with D possibly matching TRBD1 (5 bases). V was pared by 3 bases and J by 4 bases, with 13 bases between. CDR1 and CDR2 (germline): MNHNS, SASEGT. The CDR3 sequence is 14 residues long. CDR3: CASSEFLGAYEQYF. DNA of the CDR3: TGTGCCAGCAGTGAGTTTTTAGGGGCTTACGAGCAGTACTTC.

The V and J genes are TRBV5-8 and TRBJ2-5, with D perhaps matching TRBD2 (6 bases). The CDR3 contains 15 residues. Trimming removed 0 bases from V and 5 bases from J, with 14 bases in between. Looked up from germline, CDR1 is SGHTS and CDR2 is YDEGEE. The CDR3 region is CASSLAEASVETQYF. The CDR3, as DNA: TGTGCCAGCAGCTTGGCCGAGGCTAGCGTGGAGACCCAGTACTTC.

This clonotype was seen ten or more times. The chain carries TRBV20-1 and TRBJ2-2; tentatively, D is TRBD1 (6 bases). This CDR3 region has 15 residues. The ends were cut back, 7 bases at V and 4 bases at J, with 19 bases in the middle. Germline V gene data show CDR1 as DFQATT and CDR2 as SNEGSKA (reference sequence). The CDR3 coding sequence is TGCAGTGGCCAAGGGGGAGTGAAGGCCACCGGGGAGCTGTTTTTT. Protein product: CSGQGGVKATGELFF.

Ten or more counts support this clonotype. This chain joins TRBV18 and TRBJ1-5, with D tentatively TRBD1 (6 bases). With 4 bases removed from V and 6 bases from J, the gap between germline ends came to 16 bases. This CDR3 comprises 15 residues. Germline V CDR1 and CDR2: KGHSH, LQKENI. CDR3 residues: CASSRSRGGGQPQHF. The CDR3 DNA reads as TGTGCCAGCTCACGATCAAGGGGGGGAGGTCAGCCCCAGCATTTT.

The V gene is TRBV5-6, the J gene TRBJ1-3; D gene unclear. This CDR3 is built from 16 residues. The V and J ends lost 1 base and 0 bases respectively, with 11 bases between them. Germline V gives CDR1 SGHDT, CDR2 YYEEEE. Here the CDR3 reads CASSLRAGRSGNTIYF. CDR3 nucleotide sequence: TGTGCCAGCAGCTTGCGCGCAGGTCGCTCTGGAAACACCATATATTTT.

This clonotype has a count of ten or more. V and J are TRBV28 and TRBJ1-2, with D possibly TRBD1 on 5 matching bases. The CDR3 contains 14 residues. CDR1 and CDR2 from the germline V gene are MDHEN and SYDVKM. The V end lost 3 bases, the J end lost 5 bases, and 13 bases lay between the germline ends. The CDR3 bases are TGTGCCAGCAGTTTGGGGGACGGCTCTTATGGCTACACCTTC. Amino acid sequence: CASSLGDGSYGYTF.

This clonotype was recorded many times. This chain joins TRBV7-9 and TRBJ2-1, with D uncertain. The CDR3 contains 15 residues. The V gene lost 3 bases and the J gene lost 0 bases, with 9 bases spanning the gap. Germline V gene data show CDR1 as SEHNR and CDR2 as FQNEAQ (reference sequence). The CDR3 bases are TGTGCCAGCAGCTTTACTGCGATCTCCTACAATGAGCAGTTCTTC. This sequence encodes CASSFTAISYNEQFF.

This clonotype was picked up many times. The chain employs TRBV5-5 and TRBJ2-7; D is ambiguous. The CDR3 sequence is 14 residues long. V lost 4 bases and J 3 bases, leaving 14 bases between the germline ends. Germline assignment: CDR1 SGHKS and CDR2 YYEKEE (reference sequence). The CDR3 loop is CASSPFFGSYEQYF. In DNA form, the CDR3 reads TGTGCCAGCAGCCCCTTCTTTGGTAGCTACGAGCAGTACTTC.